This entry lists 23 T cell receptor beta chains sequenced from one sample in a study of T cell responses to AZD1222 COVID-19 vaccine (dated by TCRdb to the early 2020s). This specimen's time point label, per the study, means: baseline before first vaccination. Libraries were made using the immunoSEQ multiplex PCR assay. Imported from immuneACCESS, the table was reduced by TCRdb to in-frame sequences with V and J called. These copies leave out some clones; in studies compared against another copy, an unresolved V gene accounts for under half, and the cause of the remainder is not known. The sample contains more than 110,000 clones, about 94% of them found a single time. The ten largest account for under 6.5% of the sample. Sequenced material: peripheral blood, taken on day 0 of AZD1222 vaccination. These receptors came from an adult in good health.

The rearrangement uses TRBV5-6 and TRBJ2-1, with TRBD2 matching over 15 bases. The germline CDR1 and CDR2 sequences are SGHDT and YYEEEE. V shed 0 bases and J 3 bases; nucleotides not matched to a gene: 7. The CDR3 length is 19 residues. The CDR3 is CASSLVRTSGRAVYNEQFF. CDR3 DNA: TGTGCCAGCAGCTTGGTTCGGACTAGCGGGAGGGCAGTCTACAATGAGCAGTTCTTC.

The V call is TRBV30, the J call TRBJ1-1, with a possible D match to TRBD1 (6 bases). This CDR3 is built from 13 residues. Trimming left V 5 bases short and J 5 bases short, with 15 bases between. Germline V CDR1 and CDR2: GTSNPN, SVGIG (reference sequence). The CDR3 is CAWSGAKRTEAFF. DNA of the CDR3: TGTGCCTGGTCAGGGGCTAAACGGACTGAAGCTTTCTTT.

This rearrangement joins TRBV5-1 to TRBJ1-1, with D unclear. Germline V lookup: CDR1 SGHRS, CDR2 YFSETQ. There are 14 residues in the CDR3. The ends were cut back, 1 base at V and 3 bases at J, with 10 bases in the middle. Here the CDR3 DNA reads TGCGCCAGCAGCTTGACCGGGGAGGACACTGAAGCTTTCTTT. Translating it yields CASSLTGEDTEAFF. The variable domain in full, completed from reference TRBV5-1 and TRBJ1-1, reads KAGVTQTPRYLIKTRGQQVTLSCSPISGHRSVSWYQQTPGQGLQFLFEYFSETQRNKGNFPGRFSGRQFSNSRSEMNVSTLELGDSALYLCASSLTGEDTEAFFGQGTRLTVV.

The chain has TRBV4-1 and TRBJ1-5; D may be TRBD1 (5 bases). Germline assignment: CDR1 MGHRA and CDR2 YSYEKL. The CDR3 extends over 14 amino acids. The ends were cut back, 1 base at V and 6 bases at J, with 10 bases in the middle. CDR3 protein: CASSQGGGVQPQHF. CDR3 coding DNA: TGCGCCAGCAGCCAAGGGGGAGGGGTTCAGCCCCAGCATTTT.

The V and J genes are TRBV7-9 and TRBJ1-1; D gene unclear. Trimming took 1 base from V and 7 from J, leaving 7 bases between them. The germline CDR1 and CDR2 sequences are SEHNR and FQNEAQ (reference sequence). This CDR3 contains 12 residues. In DNA form, the CDR3 reads TGTGCCAGCAGCTTAGAGGACCTTGAAGCTTTCTTT. This encodes CASSLEDLEAFF. Looking up the rest from reference TRBV7-9 and TRBJ1-1 gives the full variable domain: DTGVSQNPRHKITKRGQNVTFRCDPISEHNRLYWYRQTLGQGPEFLTYFQNEAQLEKSRLLSDRFSAERPKGSFSTLEIQRTEQGDSAMYLCASSLEDLEAFFGQGTRLTVV.

This clone has just one count. V gene TRBV4-1 combines with J gene TRBJ1-2; 9 nucleotides match TRBD1. This CDR3 spans 17 amino acids. The V segment lost 3 bases and the J segment 4 bases; nucleotides outside the gene matches: 12. The germline V gene encodes CDR1 MGHRA and CDR2 YSYEKL. In nucleotides, the CDR3 is TGCGCCAGCAGCCAGGACCGGGACAGGGACTTTCGCTATGGCTACACCTTC. The encoded protein is CASSQDRDRDFRYGYTF.

V usage is TRBV30 and J usage is TRBJ2-3; TRBD1 or TRBD2 may be the D gene (6 bases each). CDR1 is GTSNPN and CDR2 is SVGIG in the germline V gene (reference sequence). The V end lost 4 bases, the J end lost 2 bases, and 10 bases lay between the germline ends. This CDR3 contains 13 residues. CDR3 sequence: CAWKGGNTDTQYF. The CDR3 DNA is TGTGCCTGGAAAGGGGGGAACACAGATACGCAGTATTTT.

The chain employs TRBV27 and TRBJ2-3; maybe TRBD1 (8 bases). The V end lost 7 bases, the J end lost 5 bases, and 16 bases lay between the germline ends. CDR1 is MNHEY, CDR2 SMNVEV, per germline (reference sequence). This CDR3 contains 14 residues. The CDR3 region is CASKSYRGGDTQYF. The CDR3 DNA follows: TGTGCCAGCAAGTCGTACAGGGGGGGAGATACGCAGTATTTT.

The V call is TRBV3-1 (or the pseudogene TRBV3-2), the J call TRBJ2-1; 10 positions match TRBD2. This CDR3 is 17 amino acids long. Germline values: CDR1 LGHDT, CDR2 YNNKEL (reference sequence). V lost 5 bases and J lost 8; bases outside the gene matches: 15. The CDR3 DNA reads as TGTGCCAGCAGCTACGATGAAGTAAGCGGGAGGGCCCATGAGCAGTTCTTC. Translation gives CASSYDEVSGRAHEQFF.

The V gene is TRBV25-1, the J gene TRBJ2-5; 14 bases are a match to TRBD2. From germline, CDR1 is MGHDK and CDR2 SYGVNS. Unmatched junction bases numbered 8, after V lost 5 bases and J lost 3 bases. The CDR3 runs to 17 residues. The DNA for the CDR3 is TGTGCCAGCAGTCACCTCGGGGGACTAGCGGGAGAAGAGACCCAGTACTTC. It specifies CASSHLGGLAGEETQYF.

CDR3 coding DNA: TGTGCCAGCAGTTCCCCGGGACAGGGTTATCAGCCCCAGCATTTT. Translation gives CASSSPGQGYQPQHF. The chain recombines TRBV28 with TRBJ1-5; TRBD1 aligns across 9 bases. This CDR3 is 15 amino acids long. The trim removed 4 bases at V and 5 bases at J, leaving 6 bases unmatched. Germline loops: CDR1 MDHEN, CDR2 SYDVKM.

The V gene is TRBV30, the J gene TRBJ2-7; no clear D. CDR1 GTSNPN and CDR2 SVGIG come from the germline V gene (reference sequence). The CDR3 totals 15 residues. V was pared by 2 bases and J by 3 bases, with 17 bases between. The CDR3 DNA sequence: TGTGCCTGGAGTCCGAACCCAGGACGCGTCTACGAGCAGTACTTC. As protein: CAWSPNPGRVYEQYF.

The chain carries TRBV28 and TRBJ2-3; 9 bases map to TRBD1. CDR3 size: 16 residues. Trimming cost V 1 base and J 3 bases; bases outside gene matches: 5. The germline V gene encodes CDR1 MDHEN and CDR2 SYDVKM. CDR3 in DNA: TGTGCCAGCAGTTTATTTGGACAGGGGTTAACAGATACGCAGTATTTT. Protein product: CASSLFGQGLTDTQYF.

The DNA for the CDR3 is TGTGCCAGTAGGGGACGGGTTAATGAAAAACTGTTTTTT. It specifies CASRGRVNEKLFF. The chain recombines TRBV19 with TRBJ1-4, with a tentative D call TRBD1 (5 bases). CDR3 length equals 13 residues. Germline assignment: CDR1 LNHDA and CDR2 SQIVND (reference sequence). Trimming removed 6 bases from V and 4 bases from J, with 9 bases in between.

This rearrangement joins TRBV27 to TRBJ1-5; the match to TRBD1 covers 12 bases. V was clipped by 6 bases and J by 6 bases; unmatched bases: 3. CDR3 length: 14 amino acids. In germline, CDR1 is MNHEY, CDR2 SMNVEV (reference sequence). The CDR3: CASRGTGGSQPQHF. In DNA form, the CDR3 reads TGTGCCAGCAGGGGGACAGGGGGCAGTCAGCCCCAGCATTTT.

The chain couples TRBV11-2 to TRBJ2-7, with 7 bases fitting TRBD1. CDR3 length equals 15 residues. The germline V gene has CDR1 SGHAT and CDR2 FQNNGV. V dropped 5 bases and J dropped 3; count of bases not matched to a gene: 10. This chain's CDR3 is CASSTTRQGRYEQYF. CDR3 sequence (DNA): TGTGCCAGCAGCACGACCCGACAGGGCCGCTACGAGCAGTACTTC. The full variable domain, rest sourced from reference TRBV11-2 and TRBJ2-7, is EAGVAQSPRYKIIEKRQSVAFWCNPISGHATLYWYQQILGQGPKLLIQFQNNGVVDDSQLPKDRFSAERLKGVDSTLKIQPAKLEDSAVYLCASSTTRQGRYEQYFGPGTRLTVT.

This chain links TRBV19 with TRBJ2-1; the D is unclear. The CDR3 length is 13 residues. V gave up 4 bases and J gave up 7 bases, with 11 bases separating them. Germline V gives CDR1 LNHDA, CDR2 SQIVND (reference sequence). CDR3: CASSTLQNNEQFF. CDR3 nucleotides: TGTGCCAGTAGTACCCTCCAGAATAATGAGCAGTTCTTC.

V and J are TRBV28 and TRBJ1-2, with 9 bases matching TRBD1. Germline lookup yields CDR1 MDHEN and CDR2 SYDVKM. This CDR3 comprises 13 residues. Germline trimming cut 5 bases from V and 7 bases from J; bases unmatched to any gene: 5. CDR3 bases: TGTGCCAGCAGTCGGGACAGGGCGAGTGGCTACACCTTC. This encodes CASSRDRASGYTF.

This clone was recorded only once. This chain uses TRBV27 with TRBJ1-1; D is undetermined. The V end lost 2 bases, the J end lost 1 base, and 8 bases lay between the germline ends. CDR3 size: 14 residues. From germline, CDR1 is MNHEY and CDR2 SMNVEV (reference sequence). The CDR3: CASSLEPQNTEAFF. CDR3 coding DNA: TGTGCCAGCAGTTTAGAACCGCAGAACACTGAAGCTTTCTTT.

With regard to this clone: Other DNA sequences within the sample encode an identical CDR3. The V call is TRBV9, the J call TRBJ2-2; D remains ambiguous. Trimming shortened V by 0 bases and J by 5 bases, and 2 bases separated the two germline ends. The CDR3 has 12 residues. Germline loops: CDR1 SGDLS, CDR2 YYNGEE. CDR3 nucleotide sequence: TGTGCCAGCAGCGTAGTTACCGGGGAGCTGTTTTTT. Its protein is CASSVVTGELFF.

The rearrangement links TRBV9 to TRBJ2-7; maybe TRBD2 (7 bases). V shed 0 bases and J shed 2 bases, with 15 bases lying between them. CDR1 is SGDLS and CDR2 is YYNGEE in the germline V gene. This CDR3 has 16 amino acids. CDR3 sequence reads: CASSVGGGGEAYEQYF. The CDR3 DNA reads as TGTGCCAGCAGCGTAGGAGGAGGGGGGGAAGCCTACGAGCAGTACTTC.

The chain uses TRBV3-1 (or the pseudogene TRBV3-2) and TRBJ2-7; 8 bases fit TRBD2. The CDR3 has 15 amino acids. Germline trimming cut 1 base from V and 4 bases from J; bases unmatched to any gene: 6. Germline V lookup: CDR1 LGHDT, CDR2 YNNKEL (reference sequence). The CDR3 loop is CASSQGIAGIYEQYF. The CDR3 coding sequence is TGTGCCAGCAGCCAAGGAATAGCGGGGATATACGAGCAGTACTTC.

This chain links TRBV27 with TRBJ2-5, with D possibly matching TRBD1 (6 bases). CDR3 length: 17 residues. From germline, CDR1 is MNHEY and CDR2 SMNVEV (reference sequence). V was clipped by 6 bases and J by 5 bases, with 25 bases between them. The DNA for the CDR3 is TGTGCCAGCAGGATGGGGGCTGGGGGTAGTAGATGGGAGACCCAGTACTTC. Translated, it gives CASRMGAGGSRWETQYF.